This T cell receptor beta chain derives from a study of blood T cell repertoires in COVID-19. Two negative PCRs, clearance, or symptom resolution were required of recovered Cohort 3 donors. In germline, CDR1 is MNHNS, CDR2 SASEGT. This CDR3 comprises 16 residues. V was shortened by 1 base and J by 7 bases, with 16 bases between the two germline ends. Sequencing used immunoSEQ multiplex PCR; TCRdb keeps in-frame clones, though not all of them. The table has about 180,000 clones, around 82% seen once. The receptor was derived from a man in his sixties who had recovered from COVID-19. This chain joins TRBV6-1 and TRBJ1-4; D is possibly TRBD1 (6 bases). Sequencing was done on a sample of PBMCs or T cells enriched from blood (not recorded which). CDR3 coding DNA: TGTGCCAGCAGTGAAGAAAGACGCGGGGGCGGTGAAAAACTGTTTTTT. Translated: CASSEERRGGGEKLFF.